This T cell receptor beta chain was identified in a study of a mutant IDH1 vaccine in newly diagnosed glioma. From germline, CDR1 is LNHDA and CDR2 SQIVND (reference sequence). The trim removed 8 bases at V and 5 bases at J, leaving 8 bases unmatched. The CDR3 consists of 15 residues. Turning to this clone: The antigen is undetermined.

Time point of the sample: week 35, safety follow-up. It was 300 ug of mutant IDH1 20-mer peptide that made up each vaccine dose, given with topical imiquimod. Eight vaccinations went to patients in weeks 1, 3, 5, 7, 11, 15, 19, 23. Data came from immunoSEQ multiplex PCR; TCRdb stores just in-frame clones and leaves some out. The sample includes about 48,000 clones, around 78% seen only once; the top ten take 9% to 15%. The source of this sequence is a man aged 35-49 years with glioma. This specimen consisted of PBMCs, obtained from a glioma patient whose treatment included an IDH1 peptide vaccine. The rearrangement links TRBV19 to TRBJ2-2, with TRBD1 matching over 10 bases. The CDR3 protein is CASEPGQGSTGELFF. CDR3 in DNA: TGTGCCAGTGAACCGGGACAGGGGTCGACCGGGGAGCTGTTTTTT.